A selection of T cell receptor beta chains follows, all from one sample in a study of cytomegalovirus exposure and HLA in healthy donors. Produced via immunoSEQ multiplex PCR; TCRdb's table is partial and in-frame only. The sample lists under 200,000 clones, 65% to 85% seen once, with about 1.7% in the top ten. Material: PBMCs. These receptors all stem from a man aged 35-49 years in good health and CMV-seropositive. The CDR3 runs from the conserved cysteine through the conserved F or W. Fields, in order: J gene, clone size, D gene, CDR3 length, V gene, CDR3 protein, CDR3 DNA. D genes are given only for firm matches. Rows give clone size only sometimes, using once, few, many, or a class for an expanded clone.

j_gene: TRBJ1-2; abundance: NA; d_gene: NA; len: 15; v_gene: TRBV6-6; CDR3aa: CASRPGRSQVGGYTF; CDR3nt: TGTGCCAGCCGTCCAGGGCGATCTCAAGTGGGTGGCTACACCTTC
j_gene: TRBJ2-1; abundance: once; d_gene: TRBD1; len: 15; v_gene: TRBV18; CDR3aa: CASSLVGQGNNEQFF; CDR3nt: TGTGCCAGCTCACTCGTTGGACAGGGGAACAATGAGCAGTTCTTC
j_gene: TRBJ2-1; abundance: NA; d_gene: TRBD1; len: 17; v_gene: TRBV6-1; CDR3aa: CASSVSTGGPSYNEQFF; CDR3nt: TGTGCCAGCAGTGTTTCGACAGGGGGCCCCTCCTACAATGAGCAGTTCTTC
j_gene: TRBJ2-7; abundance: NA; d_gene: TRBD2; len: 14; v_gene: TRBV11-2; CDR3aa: CASSVSGSLGEQYF; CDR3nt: TGTGCCAGCAGTGTTAGCGGGAGTTTGGGCGAGCAGTACTTC
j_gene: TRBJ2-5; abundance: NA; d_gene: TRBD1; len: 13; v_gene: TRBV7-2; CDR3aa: CASRTTGTETQYF; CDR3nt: TGTGCCAGCAGAACGACAGGGACCGAGACCCAGTACTTC
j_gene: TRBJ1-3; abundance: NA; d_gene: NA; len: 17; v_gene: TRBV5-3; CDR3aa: CARSLLEDPSSGNTIYF; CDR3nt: TGTGCCAGAAGCCTACTAGAGGACCCCTCATCTGGAAACACCATATATTTT
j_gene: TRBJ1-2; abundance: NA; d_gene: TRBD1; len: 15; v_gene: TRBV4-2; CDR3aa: CASSRQQGTNYGYTF; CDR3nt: TGTGCCAGCAGCCGACAACAGGGGACCAACTATGGCTACACCTTC
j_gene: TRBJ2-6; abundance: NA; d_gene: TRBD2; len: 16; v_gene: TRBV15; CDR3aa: CATSRSGSPGANVLTF; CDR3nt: TGTGCCACCAGCAGAAGCGGGAGTCCTGGGGCCAACGTCCTGACTTTC
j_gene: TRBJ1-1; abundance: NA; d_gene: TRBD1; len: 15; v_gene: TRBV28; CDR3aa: CASSSPGTGDTEAFF; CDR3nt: TGTGCCAGCAGTTCCCCCGGGACAGGGGACACTGAAGCTTTCTTT
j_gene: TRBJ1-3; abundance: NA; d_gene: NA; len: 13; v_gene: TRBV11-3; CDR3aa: CASSAAVGNTIYF; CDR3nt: TGTGCCAGCAGCGCAGCGGTCGGAAACACCATATATTTT
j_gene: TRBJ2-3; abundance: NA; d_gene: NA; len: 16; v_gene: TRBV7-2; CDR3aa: CASSLALLDYTDTQYF; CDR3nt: TGTGCCAGCAGCTTAGCGCTTTTGGACTATACAGATACGCAGTATTTT
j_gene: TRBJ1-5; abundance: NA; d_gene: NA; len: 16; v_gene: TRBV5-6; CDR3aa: CASSRTTNRGAQPQHF; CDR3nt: TGTGCCAGCAGCCGTACGACTAACCGGGGAGCTCAGCCCCAGCATTTT
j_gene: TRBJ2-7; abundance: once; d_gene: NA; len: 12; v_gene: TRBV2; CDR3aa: CASSEGGYEQYF; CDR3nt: TGTGCCAGCAGTGAGGGGGGCTACGAGCAGTACTTC
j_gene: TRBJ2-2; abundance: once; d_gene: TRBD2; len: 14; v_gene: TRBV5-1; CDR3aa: CASSGLAGAGELFF; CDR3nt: TGCGCCAGCAGTGGACTAGCGGGCGCCGGGGAGCTGTTTTTT
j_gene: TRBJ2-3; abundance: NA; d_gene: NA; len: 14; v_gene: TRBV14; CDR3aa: CASSQVTRTDTQYF; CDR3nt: TGTGCCAGCAGCCAAGTCACTCGCACAGATACGCAGTATTTT
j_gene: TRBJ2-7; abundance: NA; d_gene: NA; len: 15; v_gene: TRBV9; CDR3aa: CASSVGATDNYEQYF; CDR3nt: TGTGCCAGCAGCGTAGGGGCCACAGATAACTACGAGCAGTACTTC
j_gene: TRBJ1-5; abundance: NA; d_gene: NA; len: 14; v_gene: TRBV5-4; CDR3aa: CASSAGISNQPQHF; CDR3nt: TGTGCCAGCAGCGCAGGGATTAGCAATCAGCCCCAGCATTTT
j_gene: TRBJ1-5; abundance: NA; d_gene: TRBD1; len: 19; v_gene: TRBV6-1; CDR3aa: CASSEALLSAGGNNQPQHF; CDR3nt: TGTGCCAGCAGTGAAGCGCTTCTGTCGGCAGGGGGGAATAATCAGCCCCAGCATTTT
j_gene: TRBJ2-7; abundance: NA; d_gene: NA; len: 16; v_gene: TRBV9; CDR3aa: CASSPHDEGSLYEQYF; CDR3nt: TGTGCCAGCAGCCCCCATGACGAGGGAAGCCTTTACGAGCAGTACTTC
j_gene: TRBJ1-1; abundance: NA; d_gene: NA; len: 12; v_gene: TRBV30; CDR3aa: CAWSVTVNEAFF; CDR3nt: TGTGCCTGGAGTGTAACGGTGAATGAAGCTTTCTTT
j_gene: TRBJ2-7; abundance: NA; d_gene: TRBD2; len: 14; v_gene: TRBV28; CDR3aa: CASSPGTMQYEQYF; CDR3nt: TGTGCCAGCAGCCCAGGGACTATGCAATACGAGCAGTACTTC
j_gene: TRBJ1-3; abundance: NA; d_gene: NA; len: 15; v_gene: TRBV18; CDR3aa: CASSPPLQARNTIYF; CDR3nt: TGTGCCAGCTCACCACCGCTACAGGCCCGGAACACCATATATTTT
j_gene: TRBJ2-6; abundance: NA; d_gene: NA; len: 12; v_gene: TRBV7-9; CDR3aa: CASPLGANVLTF; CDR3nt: TGTGCCAGCCCCCTAGGGGCCAACGTCCTGACTTTC
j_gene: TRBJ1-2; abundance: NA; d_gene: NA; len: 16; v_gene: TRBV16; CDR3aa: CASSQQDSRNTYGYTF; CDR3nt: TGTGCCAGCAGCCAACAGGACTCCCGAAATACCTATGGCTACACCTTC
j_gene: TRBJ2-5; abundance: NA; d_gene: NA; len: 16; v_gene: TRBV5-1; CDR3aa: CASSLRANPHQETQYF; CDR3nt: TGCGCCAGCAGCCTGAGGGCAAATCCCCACCAAGAGACCCAGTACTTC
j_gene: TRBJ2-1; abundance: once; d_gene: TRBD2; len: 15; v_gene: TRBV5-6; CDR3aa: CASSLMGGPYNEQFF; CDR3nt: TGTGCCAGCAGCTTGATGGGAGGGCCGTACAATGAGCAGTTCTTC
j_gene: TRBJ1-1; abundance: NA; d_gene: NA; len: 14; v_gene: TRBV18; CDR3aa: CASSVDRSNTEAFF; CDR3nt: TGTGCCAGCTCAGTCGACAGATCGAACACTGAAGCTTTCTTT
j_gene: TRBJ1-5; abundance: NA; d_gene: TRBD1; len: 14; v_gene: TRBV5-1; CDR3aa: CASSYGTGDQPQHF; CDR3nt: TGCGCCAGCAGCTACGGGACAGGGGATCAGCCCCAGCATTTT
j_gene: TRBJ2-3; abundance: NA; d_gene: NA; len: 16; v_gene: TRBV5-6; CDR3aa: CASSFLVAASTDTQYF; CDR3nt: TGTGCCAGCAGCTTCCTGGTAGCGGCTAGCACAGATACGCAGTATTTT
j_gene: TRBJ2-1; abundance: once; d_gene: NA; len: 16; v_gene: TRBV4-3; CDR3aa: CASSQEEGRSYNEQFF; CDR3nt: TGCGCCAGCAGCCAAGAAGAGGGAAGGTCCTACAATGAGCAGTTCTTC
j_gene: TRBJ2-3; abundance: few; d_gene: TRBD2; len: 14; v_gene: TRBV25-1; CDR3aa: CASRLAGGPHTQYF; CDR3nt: TGTGCCAGCAGATTAGCGGGAGGGCCACATACGCAGTATTTT
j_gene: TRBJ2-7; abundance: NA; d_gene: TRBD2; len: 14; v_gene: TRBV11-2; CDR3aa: CASSLTSPNYEQYF; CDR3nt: TGTGCCAGCAGCTTGACTAGCCCGAACTACGAGCAGTACTTC
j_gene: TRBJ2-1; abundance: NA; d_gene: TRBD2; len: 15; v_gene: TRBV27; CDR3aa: CASSLQAGGIYEQFF; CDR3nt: TGTGCCAGCAGTTTACAAGCGGGAGGGATTTACGAGCAGTTCTTC
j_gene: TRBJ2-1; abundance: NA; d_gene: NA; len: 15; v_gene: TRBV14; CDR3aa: CASSPPGGPRDEQFF; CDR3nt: TGTGCCAGCAGCCCGCCCGGAGGGCCTAGGGATGAGCAGTTCTTC
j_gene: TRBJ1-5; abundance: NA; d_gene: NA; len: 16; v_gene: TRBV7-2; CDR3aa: CASSLATGLSNQPQHF; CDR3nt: TGTGCCAGCAGCTTAGCCACAGGCTTAAGCAATCAGCCCCAGCATTTT
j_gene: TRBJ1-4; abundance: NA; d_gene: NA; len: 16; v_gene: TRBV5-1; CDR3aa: CASSFLGSFTNEKLFF; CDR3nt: TGCGCCAGCAGCTTCCTAGGGAGTTTTACTAATGAAAAACTGTTTTTT
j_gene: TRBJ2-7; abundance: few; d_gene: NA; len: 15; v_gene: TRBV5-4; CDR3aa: CASSLDRGAPDEQYF; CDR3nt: TGTGCCAGCAGCTTGGATAGGGGCGCACCTGACGAGCAGTACTTC
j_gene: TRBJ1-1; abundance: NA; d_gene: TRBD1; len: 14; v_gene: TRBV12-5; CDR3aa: CASGFGQGRSEAFF; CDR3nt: TGTGCTAGTGGTTTCGGACAGGGGAGGTCTGAAGCTTTCTTT
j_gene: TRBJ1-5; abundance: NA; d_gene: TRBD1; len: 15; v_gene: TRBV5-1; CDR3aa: CASSWGTGGGQPQHF; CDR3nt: TGCGCCAGCAGCTGGGGGACAGGGGGCGGTCAGCCCCAGCATTTT